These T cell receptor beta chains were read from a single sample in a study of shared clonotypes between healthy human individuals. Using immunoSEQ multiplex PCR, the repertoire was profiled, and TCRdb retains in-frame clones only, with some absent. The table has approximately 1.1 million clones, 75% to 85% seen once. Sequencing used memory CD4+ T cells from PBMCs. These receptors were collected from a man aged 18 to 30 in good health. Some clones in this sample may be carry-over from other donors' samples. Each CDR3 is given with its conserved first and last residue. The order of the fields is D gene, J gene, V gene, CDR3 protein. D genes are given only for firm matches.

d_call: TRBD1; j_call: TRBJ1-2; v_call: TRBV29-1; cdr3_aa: CSATGQGYGYTF
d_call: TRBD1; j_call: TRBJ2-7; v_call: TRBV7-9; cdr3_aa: CASSLSADRGHEQYF
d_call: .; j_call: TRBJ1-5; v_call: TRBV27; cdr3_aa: CASSGGVWSGEPQHF
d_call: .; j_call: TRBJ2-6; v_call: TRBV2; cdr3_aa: CASSEGGAGANVLTF
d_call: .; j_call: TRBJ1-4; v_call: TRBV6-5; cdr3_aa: CASSLTPGVEKLFF
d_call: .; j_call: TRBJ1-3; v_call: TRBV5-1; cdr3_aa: CASSFSSSGNTIYF
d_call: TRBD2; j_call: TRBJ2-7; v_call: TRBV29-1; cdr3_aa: CSVEGREGANEQYF
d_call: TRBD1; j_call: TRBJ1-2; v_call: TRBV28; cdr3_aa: CASRVSESRQGGGYTF
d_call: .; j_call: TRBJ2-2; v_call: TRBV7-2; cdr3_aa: CASSLVFYGGGQNTGELFF
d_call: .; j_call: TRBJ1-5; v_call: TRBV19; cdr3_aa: CASSSGWGRRNQPQHF
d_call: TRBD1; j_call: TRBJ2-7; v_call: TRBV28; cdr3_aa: CASRSPGQGNYEQYF
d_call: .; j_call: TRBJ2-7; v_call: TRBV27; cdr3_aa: CASSSNRVRTYEQYF
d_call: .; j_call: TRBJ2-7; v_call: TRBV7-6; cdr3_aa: CASSVNDAGTYEQYF
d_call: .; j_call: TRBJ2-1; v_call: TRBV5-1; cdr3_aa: CASSLGVGVKGNEQFF
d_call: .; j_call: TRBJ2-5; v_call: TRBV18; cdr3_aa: CASSPPGQYQETQYF
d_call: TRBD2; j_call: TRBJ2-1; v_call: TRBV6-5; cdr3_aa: CASRLAGGPEQFF
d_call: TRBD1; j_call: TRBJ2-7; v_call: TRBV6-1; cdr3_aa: CASRGTGGRYEQYF
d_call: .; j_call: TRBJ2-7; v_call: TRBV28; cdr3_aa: CASTPPGGHEQYF
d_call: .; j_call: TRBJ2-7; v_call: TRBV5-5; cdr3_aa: CASTPGAELSYEQYF
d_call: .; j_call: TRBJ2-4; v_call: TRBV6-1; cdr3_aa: CASSDYHQLAKNIQYF
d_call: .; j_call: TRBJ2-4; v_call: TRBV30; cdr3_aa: CAWSMTVAKNIQYF
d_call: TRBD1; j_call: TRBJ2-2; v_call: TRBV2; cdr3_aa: CASSARTGSGELFF
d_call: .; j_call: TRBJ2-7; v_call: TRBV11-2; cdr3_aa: CASSVGHSTYEQYF
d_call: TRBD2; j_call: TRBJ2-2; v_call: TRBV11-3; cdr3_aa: CASSPRLAGPTGELFF
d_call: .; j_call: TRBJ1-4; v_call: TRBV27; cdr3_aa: CASSPFGGLGEKLFF
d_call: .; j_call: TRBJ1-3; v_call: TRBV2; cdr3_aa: CASSEVRFFPSGNTIYF
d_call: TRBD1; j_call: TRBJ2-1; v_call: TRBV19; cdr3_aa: CASSFPGTGGDEQFF
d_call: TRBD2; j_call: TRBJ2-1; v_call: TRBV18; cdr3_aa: CASSPPGLAGGEQFF
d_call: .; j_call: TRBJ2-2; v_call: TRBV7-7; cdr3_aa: CASSSRLQTGELFF
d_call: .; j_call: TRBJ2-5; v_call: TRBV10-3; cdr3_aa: CAISLTGANQETQYF
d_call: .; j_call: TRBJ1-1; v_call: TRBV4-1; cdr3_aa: CASSQAYGGDEAFF
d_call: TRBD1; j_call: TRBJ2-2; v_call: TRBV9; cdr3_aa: CASSAVGTGGSGELFF
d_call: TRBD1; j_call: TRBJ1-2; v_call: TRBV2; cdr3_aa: CASIGDSWSGYTF
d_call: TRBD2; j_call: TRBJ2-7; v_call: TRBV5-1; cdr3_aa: CASSFAGVAYEQYF
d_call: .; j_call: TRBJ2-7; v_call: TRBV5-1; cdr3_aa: CASRNPGGGYEQYF
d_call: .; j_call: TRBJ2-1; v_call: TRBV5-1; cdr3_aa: CASSSTGMMGNEQFF
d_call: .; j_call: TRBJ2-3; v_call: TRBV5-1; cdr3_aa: CASSLGGRTDTQYF
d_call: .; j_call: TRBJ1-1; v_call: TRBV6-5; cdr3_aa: CASSIGAVGTEAFF
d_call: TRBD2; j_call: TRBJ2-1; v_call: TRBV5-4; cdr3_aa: CASSLALLAGADEQFF
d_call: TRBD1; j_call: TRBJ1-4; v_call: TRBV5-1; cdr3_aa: CASSSDRGRDEKLFF
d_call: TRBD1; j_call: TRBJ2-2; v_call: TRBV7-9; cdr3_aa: CASTDRLGQGRSGELFF
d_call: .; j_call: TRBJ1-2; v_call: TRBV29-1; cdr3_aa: CSVEDPNYGYTF
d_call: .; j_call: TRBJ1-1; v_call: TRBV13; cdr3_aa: CASSLAIGQTNTEAFF
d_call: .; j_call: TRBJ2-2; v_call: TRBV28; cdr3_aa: CASSRVGIARFIGELFF
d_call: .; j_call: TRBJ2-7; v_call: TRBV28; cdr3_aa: CASSGVAYYEQYF
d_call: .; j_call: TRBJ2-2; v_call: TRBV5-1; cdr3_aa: CASSLSGSGSGELFF
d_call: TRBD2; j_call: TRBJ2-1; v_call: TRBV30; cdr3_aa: CAWTELAGEKFF
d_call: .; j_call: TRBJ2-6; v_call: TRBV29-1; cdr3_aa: CSVESGANVLTF
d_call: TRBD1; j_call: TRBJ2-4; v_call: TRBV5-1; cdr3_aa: CASSPRQGAKNIQYF
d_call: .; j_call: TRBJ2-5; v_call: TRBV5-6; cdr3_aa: CASTILRGATRETQYF
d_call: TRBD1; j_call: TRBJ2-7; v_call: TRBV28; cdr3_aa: CASTPARTGVYEQYF
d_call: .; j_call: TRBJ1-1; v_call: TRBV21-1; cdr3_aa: CASSKGGTARGTEAFF
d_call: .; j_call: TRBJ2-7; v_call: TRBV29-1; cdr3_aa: CSVEEASTYEQYF
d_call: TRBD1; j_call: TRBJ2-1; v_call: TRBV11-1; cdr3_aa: CASSPEGAGEQFF
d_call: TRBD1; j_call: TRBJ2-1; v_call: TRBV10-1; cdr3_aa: CASSAPGTGSVNEQFF
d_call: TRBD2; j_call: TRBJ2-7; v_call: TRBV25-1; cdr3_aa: CASSESSGNYEQYF